This TCR beta chain was profiled in a study of molecular identifiers for immune sequencing clone quantification. There are a few counts of this clonotype. Germline trimming cut 8 bases from V and 2 bases from J; bases unmatched to any gene: 22. Germline CDR1 and CDR2: SNHLY and FYNNEI. The CDR3 has 20 residues. Each CDR3 protein is one row after TCRdb ran MiXCR on the PCR reads. Of some 650,000 distinct CDR3 sequences listed, nearly 20% were seen once; the top ten hold around 0.9%. The sequenced material came from naive CD8+ T cells from blood, with Jurkat cell RNA spiked in. Subset: FACS-sorted CD8+CD4-CCR7+CD45RA+ naive T cells. J is TRBJ2-1 and V is TRBV2; 9 nucleotides line up with TRBD2. The TCR originated in a human donor in good health. Some libraries in this study had Jurkat cell RNA spiked in. The CDR3 DNA is TGTGCCAGCCTCGGAAGGCGGGAGGGCCTCCCCCAAAGTACCTACAATGAGCAGTTCTTC. Amino acid sequence: CASLGRREGLPQSTYNEQFF.